A single sample gave rise to the 8 T cell receptor beta chains below, sequenced in a study of T cell responses to AZD1222 COVID-19 vaccine. The assay was immunoSEQ multiplex PCR, and TCRdb's table has in-frame clones only and misses some. The data contain 140,000 to 150,000 clones, 80% to 95% of them seen just once; the ten biggest clones take up approximately 4%. The sample was peripheral blood, taken 28 days after the second AZD1222 dose. These receptor sequences come from an adult who received the AZD1222 COVID-19 vaccine.

V and J are TRBV7-3 and TRBJ1-1, with D uncertain. This CDR3 region has 13 residues. Trimming took 2 bases from V and 10 from J, leaving 14 bases between them. From germline, CDR1 is SGHTA and CDR2 FQGTGA. CDR3 nucleotide sequence: TGTGCCAGCAGCTTAGGCGGCGAAGCCGCAGCTTTCTTT. This encodes CASSLGGEAAAFF.

This clone was picked up one time. The rearrangement joins TRBV9 to TRBJ2-7; D is unclear. The germline CDR1 and CDR2 sequences are SGDLS and YYNGEE. V was cut by 2 bases and J by 2 bases, with 14 bases left in between. The CDR3 extends over 15 amino acids. CDR3 in DNA: TGTGCCAGCAGCGTCCGAGACTCAAAGACCTACGAGCAGTACTTC. Translated, it gives CASSVRDSKTYEQYF. Drawing the rest from reference TRBV9 and TRBJ2-7, the complete variable domain is DSGVTQTPKHLITATGQRVTLRCSPRSGDLSVYWYQQSLDQGLQFLIQYYNGEERAKGNILERFSAQQFPDLHSELNLSSLELGDSALYFCASSVRDSKTYEQYFGPGTRLTVT.

The chain is built from TRBV3-1 (or the pseudogene TRBV3-2) and TRBJ2-3; the D is unclear. V lost 0 bases, J lost 9 bases, and 7 bases lay in between. The CDR3 is 12 amino acids. The germline gives CDR1 LGHDT, CDR2 YNNKEL (reference sequence). CDR3 amino acids: CASSQDPRTQYF. CDR3 coding DNA: TGTGCCAGCAGCCAAGATCCCAGGACGCAGTATTTT.

This chain connects TRBV5-4 to TRBJ2-1; TRBD2 matches 9 bases. This CDR3 is 16 amino acids long. CDR1 and CDR2 from the germline V gene are SGHNT and YYREEE (reference sequence). The ends lost 3 bases at V and 5 bases at J; junction bases unmatched: 9. CDR3 sequence: CASSSIAGVKNNEQFF. CDR3 nucleotides: TGTGCCAGCAGCTCCATAGCGGGAGTGAAGAACAATGAGCAGTTCTTC.

In its sample, this clone was seen once. This chain's CDR3 is CSASPTDTQYF. The CDR3 DNA reads TGCAGTGCTAGCCCCACAGATACGCAGTATTTT. The chain recombines TRBV20-1 with TRBJ2-3; D is undetermined. The V and J ends lost 3 bases and 2 bases respectively, with 3 bases between them. Germline loops: CDR1 DFQATT, CDR2 SNEGSKA (reference sequence). The CDR3 has 11 amino acids.

V is TRBV27 and J is TRBJ1-3; D is ambiguous. There are 14 residues in the CDR3. V was trimmed by 4 bases and J by 0 bases, leaving 7 bases between them. The germline V gene has CDR1 MNHEY and CDR2 SMNVEV (reference sequence). The CDR3 here is CASSYRASGNTIYF. CDR3 DNA sequence: TGTGCCAGCAGTTATCGGGCCTCTGGAAACACCATATATTTT.

The V call is TRBV5-1, the J call TRBJ2-1; the D is unclear. The germline V gene has CDR1 SGHRS and CDR2 YFSETQ. The germline V and J ends were trimmed by 0 bases and 6 bases, with 4 bases remaining between them. The CDR3 covers 12 residues. For the CDR3, the DNA is TGCGCCAGCAGCTTGGAGGGCAATGAGCAGTTCTTC. Amino acid sequence: CASSLEGNEQFF. Full variable domain (missing parts from reference TRBV5-1 and TRBJ2-1): KAGVTQTPRYLIKTRGQQVTLSCSPISGHRSVSWYQQTPGQGLQFLFEYFSETQRNKGNFPGRFSGRQFSNSRSEMNVSTLELGDSALYLCASSLEGNEQFFGPGTRLTVL.

This rearrangement joins TRBV7-6 to TRBJ2-2; weak D call: TRBD1 (6 bases). V lost 1 base and J 5 bases, leaving 14 bases between the germline ends. The CDR3 spans 16 residues. Germline-derived CDR1 and CDR2 are SGHVS and FNYEAQ. CDR3 amino acids: CASSLGWGQTTGELFF. The CDR3 nucleotides read TGTGCCAGCAGCTTAGGGTGGGGACAAACTACCGGGGAGCTGTTTTTT.